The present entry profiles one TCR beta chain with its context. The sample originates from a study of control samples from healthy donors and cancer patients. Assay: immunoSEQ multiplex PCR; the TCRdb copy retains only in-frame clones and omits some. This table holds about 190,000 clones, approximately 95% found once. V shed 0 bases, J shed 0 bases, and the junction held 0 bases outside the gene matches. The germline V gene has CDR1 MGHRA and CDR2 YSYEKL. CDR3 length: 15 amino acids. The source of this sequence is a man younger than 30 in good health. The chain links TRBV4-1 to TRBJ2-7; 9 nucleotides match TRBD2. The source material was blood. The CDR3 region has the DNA TGCGCCAGCAGCCAAGAAGCGGGGGGCTCCTACGAGCAGTACTTC. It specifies CASSQEAGGSYEQYF.